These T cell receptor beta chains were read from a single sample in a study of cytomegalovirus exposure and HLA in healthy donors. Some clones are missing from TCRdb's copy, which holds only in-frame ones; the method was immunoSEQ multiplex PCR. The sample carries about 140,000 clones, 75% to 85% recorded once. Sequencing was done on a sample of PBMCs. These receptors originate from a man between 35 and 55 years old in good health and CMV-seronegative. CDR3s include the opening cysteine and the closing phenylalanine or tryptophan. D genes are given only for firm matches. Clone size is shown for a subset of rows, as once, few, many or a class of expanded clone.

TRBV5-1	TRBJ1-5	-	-	CASSLLGGGYQPQHF	TGCGCCAGCAGCTTGCTTGGGGGGGGCTACCAGCCCCAGCATTTT
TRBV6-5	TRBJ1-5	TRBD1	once	CASSPTGGSSQPQHF	TGTGCCAGCAGTCCGACAGGGGGCTCCTCCCAGCCCCAGCATTTT
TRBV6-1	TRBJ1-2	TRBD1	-	CASSRTGLGYTF	TGTGCCAGCAGTAGGACAGGGCTCGGCTACACCTTC
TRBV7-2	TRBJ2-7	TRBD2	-	CASSLGLAGPYEQYF	TGTGCCAGCAGCTTAGGGCTAGCGGGGCCCTACGAGCAGTACTTC
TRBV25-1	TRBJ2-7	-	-	CASSDRQTGEQYF	TGTGCCAGCAGTGATAGACAGACAGGCGAGCAGTACTTC
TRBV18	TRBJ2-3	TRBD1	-	CASSQPGQGYTDTQYF	TGTGCCAGCTCACAACCGGGACAGGGATACACAGATACGCAGTATTTT
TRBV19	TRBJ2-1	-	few	CASSPGTRNEQFF	TGTGCCAGTAGTCCCGGGACAAGAAATGAGCAGTTCTTC
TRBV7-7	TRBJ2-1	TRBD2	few	CASSPGLAGGRNEQFF	TGTGCCAGCAGCCCCGGACTAGCGGGGGGCCGGAATGAGCAGTTCTTC
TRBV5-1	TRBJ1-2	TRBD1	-	CASSSHGQGGGYGYTF	TGCGCCAGCAGCTCCCATGGACAGGGAGGGGGCTATGGCTACACCTTC
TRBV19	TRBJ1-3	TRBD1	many	CASTPEQGSFGNTIYF	TGTGCCAGTACACCGGAACAGGGGTCTTTTGGAAACACCATATATTTT
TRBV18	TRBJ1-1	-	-	CASSPPQGLTEAFF	TGTGCCAGCTCACCACCACAGGGCCTAACTGAAGCTTTCTTT
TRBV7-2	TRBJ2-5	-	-	CASSLGRGETQYF	TGTGCCAGCAGCTTAGGACGGGGGGAGACCCAGTACTTC
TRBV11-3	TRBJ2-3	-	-	CASSPGGGYSTDTQYF	TGTGCCAGCAGCCCCGGAGGAGGGTATAGCACAGATACGCAGTATTTT
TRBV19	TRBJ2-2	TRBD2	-	CASSIVGTNMGGELFF	TGTGCCAGTAGTATAGTTGGGACTAATATGGGCGGGGAGCTGTTTTTT
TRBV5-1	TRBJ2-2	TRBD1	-	CASSLAPGGTGELFF	TGCGCCAGCAGCTTGGCCCCAGGGGGAACCGGGGAGCTGTTTTTT
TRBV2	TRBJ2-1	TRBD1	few	CASSEQGVRNEQFF	TGTGCCAGCAGTGAACAGGGGGTGAGAAATGAGCAGTTCTTC
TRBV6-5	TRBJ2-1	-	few	CASSRGNSYNEQFF	TGTGCCAGCAGTCGGGGGAACTCCTACAATGAGCAGTTCTTC
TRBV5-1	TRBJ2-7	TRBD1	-	CASSAGTVDLYEQYF	TGCGCCAGCAGCGCAGGGACAGTGGATCTTTACGAGCAGTACTTC
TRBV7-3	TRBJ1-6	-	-	CASSSTGLNSPLHF	TGTGCCAGCAGCTCCACAGGGCTCAACTCACCCCTCCACTTT
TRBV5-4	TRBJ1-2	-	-	CASSLVTGYGYTF	TGTGCCAGCAGCTTGGTTACGGGGTATGGCTACACCTTC
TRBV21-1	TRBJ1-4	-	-	CASSKPWDRANEKLFF	TGTGCCAGCAGCAAACCCTGGGACAGGGCGAATGAAAAACTGTTTTTT
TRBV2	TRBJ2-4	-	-	CASQRLWDNLAKNIQYF	TGTGCCAGCCAGAGACTCTGGGACAACCTAGCCAAAAACATTCAGTACTTC
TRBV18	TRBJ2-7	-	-	CASSPTDYEQYF	TGTGCCAGCTCACCCACAGATTACGAGCAGTACTTC
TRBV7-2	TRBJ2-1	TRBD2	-	CASSLGAGGPYNEQFF	TGTGCCAGCAGCTTGGGAGCGGGGGGACCCTACAATGAGCAGTTCTTC
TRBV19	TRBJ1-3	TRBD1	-	CAATGQGHRNSGNTIYF	TGTGCCGCAACGGGACAGGGGCACCGCAATTCTGGAAACACCATATATTTT
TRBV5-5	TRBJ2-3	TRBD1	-	CASSSGQISTDTQYF	TGTGCCAGCAGCTCGGGACAGATAAGCACAGATACGCAGTATTTT
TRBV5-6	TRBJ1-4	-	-	CASSLYETGKTNEKLFF	TGTGCCAGCAGCTTGTATGAGACAGGCAAAACTAATGAAAAACTGTTTTTT
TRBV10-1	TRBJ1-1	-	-	CASSENLGGENTEAFF	TGCGCCAGCAGTGAGAATTTAGGAGGGGAGAACACTGAAGCTTTCTTT
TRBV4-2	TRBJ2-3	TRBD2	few	CASSQDSITSGGYADTQYF	TGTGCCAGCAGCCAAGATAGCATCACTAGCGGGGGGTACGCAGATACGCAGTATTTT
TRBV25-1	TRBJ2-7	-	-	CASGQKSYEQYF	TGTGCCAGTGGACAGAAATCCTACGAGCAGTACTTC
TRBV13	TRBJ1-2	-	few	CASSSGGGPYGYTF	TGTGCCAGCAGCTCCGGGGGGGGGCCCTATGGCTACACCTTC
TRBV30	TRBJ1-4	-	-	CAWSVGGAANEKLFF	TGTGCCTGGAGTGTTGGGGGGGCAGCTAATGAAAAACTGTTTTTT
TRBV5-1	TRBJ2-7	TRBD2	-	CASRREGHHEQYF	TGCGCCAGCAGGCGGGAGGGGCACCACGAGCAGTACTTC
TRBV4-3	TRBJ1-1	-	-	CASSQLLRYEAFF	TGCGCCAGCAGCCAGTTATTGCGGTATGAAGCTTTCTTT
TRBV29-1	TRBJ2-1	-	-	CSGHTGKTPNEQFF	TGCAGCGGCCATACAGGGAAGACCCCGAATGAGCAGTTCTTC
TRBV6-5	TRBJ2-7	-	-	CASPSGKGYEQYF	TGTGCCAGTCCCTCGGGGAAGGGCTACGAGCAGTACTTC
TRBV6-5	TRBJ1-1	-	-	CASSYLRVNTEAFF	TGTGCCAGCAGTTACTTACGGGTTAACACTGAAGCTTTCTTT
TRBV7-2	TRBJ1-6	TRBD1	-	CASSWGDRGNSPLHF	TGTGCCAGCAGTTGGGGGGACAGGGGTAATTCACCCCTCCACTTT
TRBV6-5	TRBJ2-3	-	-	CASSYHGQNTDTQYF	TGTGCCAGCAGTTACCATGGACAGAACACAGATACGCAGTATTTT
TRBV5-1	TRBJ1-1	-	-	CASSLETGLGNTEAFF	TGCGCCAGCAGCTTAGAGACAGGTTTGGGGAACACTGAAGCTTTCTTT
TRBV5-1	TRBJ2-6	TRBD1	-	CASSPSTGFRSGANVLTF	TGCGCCAGCAGCCCCTCGACAGGGTTTCGTTCTGGGGCCAACGTCCTGACTTTC
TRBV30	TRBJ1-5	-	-	CAWSRGVVDQPQHF	TGTGCCTGGAGCCGGGGAGTGGTAGATCAGCCCCAGCATTTT
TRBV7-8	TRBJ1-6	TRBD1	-	CASSSGQGAGYNSPLHF	TGTGCCAGCAGCTCGGGACAGGGGGCTGGCTATAATTCACCCCTCCACTTT
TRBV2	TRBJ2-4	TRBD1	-	CASRSQGTLAKNIQYF	TGTGCCAGCAGGTCACAGGGGACGTTAGCCAAAAACATTCAGTACTTC
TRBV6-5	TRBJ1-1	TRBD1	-	CASIGTGGNTEAFF	TGTGCCAGCATCGGGACAGGGGGCAACACTGAAGCTTTCTTT
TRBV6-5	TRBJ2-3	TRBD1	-	CASSYSTGQGTDTQYF	TGTGCCAGCAGTTACTCAACTGGACAGGGCACAGATACGCAGTATTTT
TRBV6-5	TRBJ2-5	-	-	CASSYSGQGLETQYF	TGTGCCAGCAGTTACTCGGGTCAGGGGTTGGAGACCCAGTACTTC
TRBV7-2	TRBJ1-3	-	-	CASSLSSGGTVNTIYF	TGTGCCAGCAGCTTATCTTCCGGGGGGACCGTAAACACCATATATTTT
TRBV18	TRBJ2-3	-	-	CASSRGDTQYF	TGTGCCAGCTCCCGGGGGGATACGCAGTATTTT